Listed below are T cell receptor beta chains from one sample, sequenced in a study of T cell responses to AZD1222 COVID-19 vaccine. Repertoires were generated with immunoSEQ multiplex PCR, while TCRdb's copy carries only in-frame clones and drops some. Altogether 150,000 to 200,000 clones are present, 90% to 95% being singletons, with the ten largest covering roughly 4.4%. The starting material was peripheral blood, obtained on day 0 of MenACWY control vaccination. The receptors here all came from an adult in good health. CDR3s include the opening cysteine and the closing phenylalanine or tryptophan. The order of the fields is J gene, V gene, clone size, D gene, CDR3 DNA, CDR3 protein. D genes are given only for firm matches. Some rows mark clone size as missing; the rest say once, few, many or name a class of expanded clone.

TRBJ1-2,TRBV7-9,once,.,TGTGCCAGCAGCTTAATCGCTGAGGACTATGGCTACACCTTC,CASSLIAEDYGYTF
TRBJ2-7,TRBV29-1,.,TRBD1,TGCAGCGGGGACAGGGGGACGCCAAGGTACGAGCAGTACTTC,CSGDRGTPRYEQYF
TRBJ1-1,TRBV5-1,.,.,TGCGCCAGCAGTACGACTTTTTCTAACACTGAAGCTTTCTTT,CASSTTFSNTEAFF
TRBJ1-1,TRBV6-5,.,.,TGTGCCAGCAGCCTACAGGTGAACACTGAAGCTTTCTTT,CASSLQVNTEAFF
TRBJ1-1,TRBV6-5,.,TRBD1,TGTGCCAGCAGTTACCAGGGGGTGGGGAACACTGAAGCTTTCTTT,CASSYQGVGNTEAFF
TRBJ2-3,TRBV9,.,.,TGTGCCAGCAGCGTAGACAGTCTTACGCAGTATTTT,CASSVDSLTQYF
TRBJ2-7,TRBV5-6,.,.,TGTGCCAGCAGCCTCCTCCTGGAGCAGTACTTC,CASSLLLEQYF
TRBJ2-1,TRBV5-1,.,.,TGCGCCAGCAGCCCCGGGACGCGGAACAATGAGCAGTTCTTC,CASSPGTRNNEQFF
TRBJ2-5,TRBV11-2,once,TRBD2,TGTGCCAGCAGCGCCAGACTAGCGGGAGGGCCGGGAGAGACCCAGTACTTC,CASSARLAGGPGETQYF
TRBJ2-1,TRBV18,.,TRBD2,TGTGCCAGCTCACACGGACTAGCGGGAGGTTTGGTCCGTGAGCAGTTCTTC,CASSHGLAGGLVREQFF
TRBJ2-3,TRBV23-1,few,TRBD1,TGCGCCCTCCAAGGGGGGACAGGGGGCGCCGCGGGTGACCTTAGCACAGATACGCAGTATTTT,CALQGGTGGAAGDLSTDTQYF
TRBJ2-7,TRBV5-1,.,TRBD2,TGCGCCAGCAGCTTGGGACTAGCGGCGACCTACGAGCAGTACTTC,CASSLGLAATYEQYF
TRBJ2-7,TRBV3-1/TRBV3-2,.,.,TGTGCCAGCAGCCAGTCCCTGGGCTCCTACGAGCAGTACTTC,CASSQSLGSYEQYF
TRBJ1-6,TRBV11-3,.,TRBD1,TGTGCCAGCAGCCTAGAAGGGACAGGGAATTCACCCCTCCACTTT,CASSLEGTGNSPLHF
TRBJ2-7,TRBV6-1,.,.,TGTGCCAGCAGTGAACTCGGGGCCGCCCGGGACTTC,CASSELGAARDF
TRBJ1-4,TRBV19,.,TRBD1,TGTGCCAGGCCGACAGGGAGTGATGAAAAACTGTTTTTT,CARPTGSDEKLFF
TRBJ1-2,TRBV20-1,.,.,TGCAGTGTTAGGGAGGCCCCCAGCTACACCTTC,CSVREAPSYTF
TRBJ2-7,TRBV27,.,.,TGTGCCAGCAGCTCGGGACTGGGATCAATCGAGCAGTACTTC,CASSSGLGSIEQYF
TRBJ2-2,TRBV5-1,.,TRBD1,TGCGCCAGCAGCTTGGCCAAGGACAGGGTGCCCGGGGAGCTGTTTTTT,CASSLAKDRVPGELFF
TRBJ1-2,TRBV27,.,TRBD1,TGTGCCAGCAGTTTCAGGACAGGGCTGAATGGCTACACCTTC,CASSFRTGLNGYTF
TRBJ2-7,TRBV6-1,.,.,TGTGCCAGCAGTGAAGCCCCCTACGAGCAGTACTTC,CASSEAPYEQYF
TRBJ1-3,TRBV19,.,.,TGTGCCAGTAGTATAGCTCCCGACTCTGGAAACACCATATATTTT,CASSIAPDSGNTIYF
TRBJ2-6,TRBV5-1,.,.,TGCGCCAGCAGCTTGACACTTCTGGCTGGGGCCAACGTCCTGACTTTC,CASSLTLLAGANVLTF
TRBJ2-7,TRBV11-3,few,.,TGTGCCAGCAGCTCGACTAGTTTTGGGGACGAGCAGTACTTC,CASSSTSFGDEQYF
TRBJ1-1,TRBV25-1,.,TRBD1,TGTGCCACCTCGACAGGGCCAGGCACTGAAGCTTTCTTT,CATSTGPGTEAFF
TRBJ2-1,TRBV14,.,.,TGTGCCAGCAGCCGACCCGGGACTCATCCCTCCAATGAGCAGTTCTTC,CASSRPGTHPSNEQFF
TRBJ2-7,TRBV11-3,.,.,TGTGCCAGCAGCTTAGTGGCAGGGCACTACGAGCAGTACTTC,CASSLVAGHYEQYF
TRBJ2-2,TRBV4-3,.,.,TGCGCCAGCAGCCAAGATATCGGCGGCGGCACCGGGGAGCTGTTTTTT,CASSQDIGGGTGELFF
TRBJ2-7,TRBV29-1,.,TRBD1,TGCAGCGTTGCCCAAAGGGGGCGAATCTACGAGCAGTACTTC,CSVAQRGRIYEQYF
TRBJ2-2,TRBV4-3,.,.,TGCGCCAGCAGCCAAGTATTCCCGGGCTCGAACACCGGGGAGCTGTTTTTT,CASSQVFPGSNTGELFF
TRBJ2-3,TRBV19,.,.,TGTGCCAGTAGTATCTACGGGGATACGCAGTATTTT,CASSIYGDTQYF
TRBJ1-2,TRBV18,.,TRBD1,TGTGCCAGCTCACCAGACCAGGGGGCCTTGGGGAACTATGGCTACACCTTC,CASSPDQGALGNYGYTF
TRBJ2-2,TRBV10-3,.,.,TGTGCCATCAGTGAAAAAGGGGGGACTAACACCGGGGAGCTGTTTTTT,CAISEKGGTNTGELFF
TRBJ1-5,TRBV5-5,.,TRBD1,TGTGCCAGCAGCCCAGGACAGGGTATTAGCAATCAGCCCCAGCATTTT,CASSPGQGISNQPQHF
TRBJ2-3,TRBV14,once,.,TGTGCCAGCAGCCAAGATGGGGGTTTGATAGATACGCAGTATTTT,CASSQDGGLIDTQYF
TRBJ1-2,TRBV5-1,few,TRBD1,TGCGCCAGCAGCTTGACCCTTACAGGGGGCCATGGCTACACCTTC,CASSLTLTGGHGYTF
TRBJ2-5,TRBV3-1/TRBV3-2,once,TRBD2,TGTGCCAGCAGCAGGACTAGCGGGAACCAAGAGACCCAGTACTTC,CASSRTSGNQETQYF
TRBJ2-2,TRBV7-2,.,.,TGTGCCAGCAGCCCCCCGTCGGTCGGGGAGCTGTTTTTT,CASSPPSVGELFF
TRBJ1-2,TRBV5-1,.,.,TGCGCCAGCAGCTTGAGTAACAGCGGTGGCTACACCTTC,CASSLSNSGGYTF
TRBJ1-1,TRBV6-5,.,TRBD1,TGTGCCAGCTGCCACAGGGGACCCACTGAAGCTTTCTTT,CASCHRGPTEAFF
TRBJ1-4,TRBV6-5,.,.,TGTGCCAGCAGGGCTCCGGGGGACGGGAATGAAAAACTGTTTTTT,CASRAPGDGNEKLFF
TRBJ1-3,TRBV7-2,.,.,TGTGCCAGCACCGCGTTCTCTGGAAACACCATATATTTT,CASTAFSGNTIYF
TRBJ2-7,TRBV11-2,few,.,TGTGCCAGCAGCTTGGCGGAGCCCTACGAGCAGTACTTC,CASSLAEPYEQYF
TRBJ2-7,TRBV19,.,.,TGTGCCAGTAGTATTGGGTCTCGCTACGAGCAGTACTTC,CASSIGSRYEQYF
TRBJ2-7,TRBV3-1/TRBV3-2,.,.,TGTGCCAGCAGCCAAGGAACCCACGAGCAGTACTTC,CASSQGTHEQYF